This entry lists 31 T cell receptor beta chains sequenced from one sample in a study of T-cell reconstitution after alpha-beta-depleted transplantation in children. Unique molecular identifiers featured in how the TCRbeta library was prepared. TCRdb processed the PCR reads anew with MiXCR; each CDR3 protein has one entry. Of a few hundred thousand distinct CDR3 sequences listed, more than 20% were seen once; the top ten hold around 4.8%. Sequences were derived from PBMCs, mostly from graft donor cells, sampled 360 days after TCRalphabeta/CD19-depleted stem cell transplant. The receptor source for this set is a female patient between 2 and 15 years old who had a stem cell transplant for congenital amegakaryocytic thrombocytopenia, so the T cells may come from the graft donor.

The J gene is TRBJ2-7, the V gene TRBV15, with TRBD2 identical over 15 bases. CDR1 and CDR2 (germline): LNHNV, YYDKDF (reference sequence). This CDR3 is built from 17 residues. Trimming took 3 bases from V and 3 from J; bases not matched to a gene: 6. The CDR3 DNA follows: TGTGCCACCAGCAGTGTCGGGACTAGCGGGGGGAACTACGAGCAGTACTTC. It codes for CATSSVGTSGGNYEQYF.

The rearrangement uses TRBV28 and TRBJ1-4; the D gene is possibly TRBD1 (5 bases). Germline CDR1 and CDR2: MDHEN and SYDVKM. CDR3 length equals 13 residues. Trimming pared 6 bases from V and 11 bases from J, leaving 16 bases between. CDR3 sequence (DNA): TGTGCCAGCAGCCTACAGCGCAAGGGGAAACTGTTTTTT. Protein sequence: CASSLQRKGKLFF.

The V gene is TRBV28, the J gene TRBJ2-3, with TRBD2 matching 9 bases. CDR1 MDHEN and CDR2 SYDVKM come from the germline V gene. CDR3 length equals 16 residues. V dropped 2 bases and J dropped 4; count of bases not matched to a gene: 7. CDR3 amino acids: CASSLGAGGPADTQYF. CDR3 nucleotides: TGTGCCAGCAGTTTAGGGGCGGGAGGGCCGGCAGATACGCAGTATTTT.

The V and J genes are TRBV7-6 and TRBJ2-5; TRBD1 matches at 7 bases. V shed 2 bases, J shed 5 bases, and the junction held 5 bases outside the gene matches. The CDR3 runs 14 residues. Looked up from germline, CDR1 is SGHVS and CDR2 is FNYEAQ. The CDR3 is CASSLRQGLETQYF. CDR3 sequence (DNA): TGTGCCAGCAGCTTAAGACAGGGCCTGGAGACCCAGTACTTC.

The CDR3 protein is CASSQEGQVPPSEQFF. DNA for the CDR3: TGTGCCAGCAGCCAAGAAGGCCAGGTCCCTCCTAGTGAGCAGTTCTTC. The genes are TRBV3-1 and TRBJ2-1, with D uncertain. In germline, CDR1 is LGHDT, CDR2 YNNKEL (reference sequence). The V and J ends lost 0 bases and 9 bases respectively, with 18 bases between them. The CDR3 has 16 amino acids.

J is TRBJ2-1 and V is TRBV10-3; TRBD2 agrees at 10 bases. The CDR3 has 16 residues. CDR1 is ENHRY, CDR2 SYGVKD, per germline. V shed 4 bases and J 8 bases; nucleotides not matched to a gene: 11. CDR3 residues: CAISVFPSGRFDEQFF. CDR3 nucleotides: TGTGCCATCAGTGTATTTCCTAGCGGGAGATTCGATGAGCAGTTCTTC.

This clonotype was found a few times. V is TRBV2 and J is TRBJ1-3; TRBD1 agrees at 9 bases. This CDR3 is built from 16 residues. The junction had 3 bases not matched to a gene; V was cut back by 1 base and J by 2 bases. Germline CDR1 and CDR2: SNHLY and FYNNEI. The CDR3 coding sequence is TGTGCCAGCAGTGAAGTTCGACAGGGGGCTGGAAACACCATATATTTT. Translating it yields CASSEVRQGAGNTIYF.

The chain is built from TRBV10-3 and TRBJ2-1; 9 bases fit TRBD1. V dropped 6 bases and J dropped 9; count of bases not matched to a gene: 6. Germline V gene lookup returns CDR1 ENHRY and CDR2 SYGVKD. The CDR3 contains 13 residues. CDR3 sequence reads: CAIRGTGTGEQFF. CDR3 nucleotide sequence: TGTGCCATCAGGGGGACAGGGACGGGTGAGCAGTTCTTC.

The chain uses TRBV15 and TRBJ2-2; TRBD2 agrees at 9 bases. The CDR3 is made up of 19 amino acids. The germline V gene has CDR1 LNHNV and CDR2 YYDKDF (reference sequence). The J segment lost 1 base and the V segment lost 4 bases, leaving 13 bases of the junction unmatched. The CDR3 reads CATSTQDVGGRGNTGELFF. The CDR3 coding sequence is TGTGCCACCAGCACACAGGACGTTGGCGGGAGGGGGAACACCGGGGAGCTGTTTTTT.

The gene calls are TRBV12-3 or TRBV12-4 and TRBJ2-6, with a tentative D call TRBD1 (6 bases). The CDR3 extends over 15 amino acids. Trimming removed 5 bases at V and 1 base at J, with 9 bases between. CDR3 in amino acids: CASSERGSGANVLTF. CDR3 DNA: TGTGCCAGCAGTGAAAGGGGGTCTGGGGCCAACGTCCTGACTTTC.

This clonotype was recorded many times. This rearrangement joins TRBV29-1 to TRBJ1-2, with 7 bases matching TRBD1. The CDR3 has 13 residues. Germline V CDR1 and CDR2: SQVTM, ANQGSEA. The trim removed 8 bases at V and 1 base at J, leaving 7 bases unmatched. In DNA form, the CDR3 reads TGCAGCACCAAAGGGACAGATAACTATGGCTACACCTTC. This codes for CSTKGTDNYGYTF.

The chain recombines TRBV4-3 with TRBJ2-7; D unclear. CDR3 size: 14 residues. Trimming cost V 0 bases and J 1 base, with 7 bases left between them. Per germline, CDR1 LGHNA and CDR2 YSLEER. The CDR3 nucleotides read TGCGCCAGCAGCCAAGAACGGGCTTCCTACGAGCAGTACTTC. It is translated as CASSQERASYEQYF.

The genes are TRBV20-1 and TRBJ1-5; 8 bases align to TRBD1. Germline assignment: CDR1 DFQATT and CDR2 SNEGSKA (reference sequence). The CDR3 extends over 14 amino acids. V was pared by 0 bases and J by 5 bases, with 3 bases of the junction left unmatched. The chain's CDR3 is CSARDQGAHQPQHF. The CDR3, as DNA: TGCAGTGCTAGAGATCAGGGGGCCCATCAGCCCCAGCATTTT.

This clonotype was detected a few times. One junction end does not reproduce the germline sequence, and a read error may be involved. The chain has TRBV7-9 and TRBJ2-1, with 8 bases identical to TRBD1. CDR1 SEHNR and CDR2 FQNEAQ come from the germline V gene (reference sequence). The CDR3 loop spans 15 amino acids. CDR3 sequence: CASSPMAGGGWEQSF. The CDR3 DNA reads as TGTGCCAGCAGCCCCATGGCAGGGGGCGGTTGGGAGCAGTCCTTC.

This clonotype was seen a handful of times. The DNA of the CDR3 is TGTGCCAGCAGCCAATGGGACAGGGACTACGAGCAGTACTTC. Its protein is CASSQWDRDYEQYF. J is TRBJ2-7 and V is TRBV3-1; 9 bases map to TRBD1. The CDR3 has 14 residues. Germline V lookup: CDR1 LGHDT, CDR2 YNNKEL (reference sequence). The V segment lost 2 bases and the J segment 3 bases; nucleotides outside the gene matches: 2.

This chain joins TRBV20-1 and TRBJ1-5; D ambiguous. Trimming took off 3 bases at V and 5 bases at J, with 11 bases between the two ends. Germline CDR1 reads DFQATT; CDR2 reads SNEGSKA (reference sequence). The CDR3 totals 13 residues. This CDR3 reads CSARKGPDQPQHF. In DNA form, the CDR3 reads TGCAGTGCTAGGAAAGGGCCGGATCAGCCCCAGCATTTT.

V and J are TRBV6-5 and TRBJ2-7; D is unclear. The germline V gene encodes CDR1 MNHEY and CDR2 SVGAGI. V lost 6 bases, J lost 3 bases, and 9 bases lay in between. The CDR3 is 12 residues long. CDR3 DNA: TGTGCCAGCAGGGCGGATAGCTACGAGCAGTACTTC. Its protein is CASRADSYEQYF.

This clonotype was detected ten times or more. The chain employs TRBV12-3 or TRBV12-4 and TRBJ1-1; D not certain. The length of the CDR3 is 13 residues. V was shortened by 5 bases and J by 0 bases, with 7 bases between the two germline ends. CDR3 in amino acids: CASSVYVNTEAFF. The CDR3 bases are TGTGCCAGCAGTGTATACGTGAACACTGAAGCTTTCTTT.

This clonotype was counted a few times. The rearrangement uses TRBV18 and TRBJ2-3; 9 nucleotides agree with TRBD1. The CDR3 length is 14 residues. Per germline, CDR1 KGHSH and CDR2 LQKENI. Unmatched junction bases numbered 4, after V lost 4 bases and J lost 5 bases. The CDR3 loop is CASSLTGGRDTQYF. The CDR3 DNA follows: TGTGCCAGCTCACTGACAGGGGGAAGAGATACGCAGTATTTT.

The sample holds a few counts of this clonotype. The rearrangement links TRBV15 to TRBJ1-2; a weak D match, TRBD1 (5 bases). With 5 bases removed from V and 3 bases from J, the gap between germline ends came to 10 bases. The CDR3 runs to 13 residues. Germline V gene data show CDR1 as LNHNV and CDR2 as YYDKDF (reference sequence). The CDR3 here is CATSAGPDYGYTF. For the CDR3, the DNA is TGTGCCACCAGCGCAGGGCCAGACTATGGCTACACCTTC.

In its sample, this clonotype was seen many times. CDR3 amino acids: CASSLGPALWAAFF. CDR3 in DNA: TGTGCCAGCAGTCTCGGGCCCGCTCTCTGGGCAGCTTTCTTT. The rearrangement links TRBV12-3 or TRBV12-4 to TRBJ1-1; D is ambiguous. There are 14 residues in the CDR3. V lost 5 bases, J lost 10 bases, and 20 bases lay in between.

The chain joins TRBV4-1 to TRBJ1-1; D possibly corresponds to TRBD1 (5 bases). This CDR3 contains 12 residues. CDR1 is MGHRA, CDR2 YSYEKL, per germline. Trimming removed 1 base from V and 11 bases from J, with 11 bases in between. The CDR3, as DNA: TGCGCCAGCAGCCAAGTGATAGGGGACGCTTTCTTT. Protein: CASSQVIGDAFF.

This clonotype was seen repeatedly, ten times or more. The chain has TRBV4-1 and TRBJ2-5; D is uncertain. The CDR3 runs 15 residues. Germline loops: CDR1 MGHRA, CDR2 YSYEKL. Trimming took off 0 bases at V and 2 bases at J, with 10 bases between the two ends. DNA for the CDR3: TGCGCCAGCAGCCAAGAGTCGGTAGAGCAAGAGACCCAGTACTTC. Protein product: CASSQESVEQETQYF.

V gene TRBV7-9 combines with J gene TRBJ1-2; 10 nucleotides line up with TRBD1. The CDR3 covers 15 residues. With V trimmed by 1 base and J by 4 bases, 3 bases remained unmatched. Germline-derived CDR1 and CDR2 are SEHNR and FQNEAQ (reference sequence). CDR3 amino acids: CASSLGDRGSYGYTF. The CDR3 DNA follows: TGTGCCAGCAGCTTAGGGGACAGGGGAAGCTATGGCTACACCTTC.

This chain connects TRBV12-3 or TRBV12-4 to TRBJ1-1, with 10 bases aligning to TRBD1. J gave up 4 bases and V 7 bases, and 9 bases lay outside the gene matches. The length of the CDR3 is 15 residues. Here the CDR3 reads CASTLSGQGGTEAFF. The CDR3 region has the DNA TGTGCCAGCACCCTAAGTGGACAGGGGGGCACTGAAGCTTTCTTT.

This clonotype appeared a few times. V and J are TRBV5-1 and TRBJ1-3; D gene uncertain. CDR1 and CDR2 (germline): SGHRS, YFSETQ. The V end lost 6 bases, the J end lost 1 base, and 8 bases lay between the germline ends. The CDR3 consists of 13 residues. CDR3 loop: CASKWNSGNTIYF. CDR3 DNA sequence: TGCGCCAGCAAATGGAATTCTGGAAACACCATATATTTT.

The CDR3 region is CASKRSGRLTNGYTF. The CDR3 DNA is TGTGCCAGTAAGAGGAGTGGCAGGCTGACTAATGGCTACACCTTC. The rearrangement uses TRBV28 and TRBJ1-2; D gene ambiguous. Germline V CDR1 and CDR2: MDHEN, SYDVKM. V was trimmed by 9 bases and J by 6 bases, leaving 23 bases between them. This CDR3 has 15 residues.

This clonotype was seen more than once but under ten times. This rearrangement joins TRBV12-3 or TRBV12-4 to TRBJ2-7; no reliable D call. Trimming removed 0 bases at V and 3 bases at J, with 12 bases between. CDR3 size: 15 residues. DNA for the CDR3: TGTGCCAGCAGTTTAGCGACTCAGCTTGGCTACGAGCAGTACTTC. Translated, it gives CASSLATQLGYEQYF.

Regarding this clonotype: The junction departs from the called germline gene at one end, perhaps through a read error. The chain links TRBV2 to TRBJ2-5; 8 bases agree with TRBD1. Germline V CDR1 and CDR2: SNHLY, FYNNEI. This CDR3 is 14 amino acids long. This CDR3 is CASSEDRGKETQYF. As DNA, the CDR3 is TGTGCCAGCAGTGAAGACAGGGGGAAGGAGACGCAGTACTTC.

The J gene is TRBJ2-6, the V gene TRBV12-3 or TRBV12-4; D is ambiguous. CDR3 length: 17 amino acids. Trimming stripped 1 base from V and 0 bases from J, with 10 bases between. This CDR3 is CASSLERRLSGANVLTF. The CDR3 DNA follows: TGTGCCAGCAGTTTAGAACGTCGACTCTCTGGGGCCAACGTCCTGACTTTC.

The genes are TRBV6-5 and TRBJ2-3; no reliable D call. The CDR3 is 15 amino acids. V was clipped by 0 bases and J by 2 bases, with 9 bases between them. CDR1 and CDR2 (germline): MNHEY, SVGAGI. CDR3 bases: TGTGCCAGCAGTTACTCGGGCAGAGTCACAGATACGCAGTATTTT. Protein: CASSYSGRVTDTQYF.